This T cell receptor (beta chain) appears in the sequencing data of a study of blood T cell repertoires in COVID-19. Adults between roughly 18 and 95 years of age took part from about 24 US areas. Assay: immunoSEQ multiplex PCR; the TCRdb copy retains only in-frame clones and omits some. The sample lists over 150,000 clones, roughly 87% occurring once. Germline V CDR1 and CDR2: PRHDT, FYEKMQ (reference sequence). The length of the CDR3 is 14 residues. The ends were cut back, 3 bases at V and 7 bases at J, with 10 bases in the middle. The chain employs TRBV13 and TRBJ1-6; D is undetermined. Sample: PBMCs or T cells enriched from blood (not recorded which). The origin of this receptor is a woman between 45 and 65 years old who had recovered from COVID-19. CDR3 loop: CASSFWTGNSPLHF. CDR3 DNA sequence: TGTGCCAGCAGCTTTTGGACGGGAAATTCACCCCTCCACTTT.